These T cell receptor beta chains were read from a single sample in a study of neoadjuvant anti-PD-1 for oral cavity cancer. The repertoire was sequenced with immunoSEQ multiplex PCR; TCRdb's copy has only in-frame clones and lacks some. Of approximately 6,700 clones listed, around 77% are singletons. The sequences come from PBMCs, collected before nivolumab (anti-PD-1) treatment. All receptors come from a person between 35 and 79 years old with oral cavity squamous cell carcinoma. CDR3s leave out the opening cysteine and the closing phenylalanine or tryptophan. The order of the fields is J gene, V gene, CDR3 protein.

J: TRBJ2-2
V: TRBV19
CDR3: ASSIVRTGELF

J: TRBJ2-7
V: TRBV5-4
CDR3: ASSWGRNSYEQY

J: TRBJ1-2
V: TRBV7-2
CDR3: ASSLWGRSGYT

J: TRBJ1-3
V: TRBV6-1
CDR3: ASRQAAGNTIY

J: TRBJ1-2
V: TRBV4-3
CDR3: ASSQDFQGNYGYT

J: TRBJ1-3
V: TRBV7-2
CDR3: ASSARGGTSGNTIY

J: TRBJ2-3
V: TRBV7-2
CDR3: ASSLRLYSPTDTQY

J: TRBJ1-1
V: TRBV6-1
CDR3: ASFIEFLSTEAF

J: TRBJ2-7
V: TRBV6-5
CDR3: ASSPSGVLGDEQY

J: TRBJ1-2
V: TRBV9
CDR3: ASSVGQGNRGYT

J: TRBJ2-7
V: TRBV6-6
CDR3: ASSSGQDSYEQY

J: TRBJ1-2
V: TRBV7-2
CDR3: ASSSSGGQYGYT

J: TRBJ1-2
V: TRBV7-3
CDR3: ASSPGTAFNYGYT

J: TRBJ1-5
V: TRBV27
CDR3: ASSQGQGNQPQH

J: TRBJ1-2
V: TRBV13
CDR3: ASSFQDYGYT

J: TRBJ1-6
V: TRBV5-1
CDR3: ASSFSERQGIRSPLH

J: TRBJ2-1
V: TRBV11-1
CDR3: ASGSAGSYNEQF

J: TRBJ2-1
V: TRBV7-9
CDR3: ASSLALSLAGNEQF

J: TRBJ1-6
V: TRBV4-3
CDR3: ASSQDLQGAYNSPLH

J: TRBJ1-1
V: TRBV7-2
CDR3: ASSLEGSTEAF

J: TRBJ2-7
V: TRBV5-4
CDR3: ASSLEAGNTYEQY

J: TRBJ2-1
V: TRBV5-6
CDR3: ASSLPGKTARGSEQF

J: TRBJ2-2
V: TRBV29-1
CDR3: SVDYGNTGELF

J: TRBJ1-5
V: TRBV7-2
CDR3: ASSLDRFNQPQH

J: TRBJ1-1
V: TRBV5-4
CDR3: ASSYRTGFTEAF

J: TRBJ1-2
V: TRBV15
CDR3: ATSRDPPGGDYGYT

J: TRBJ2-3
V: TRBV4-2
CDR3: ASSQRLAGETTDTQY

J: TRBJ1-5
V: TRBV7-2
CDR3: ASTKDSYSNQPQH

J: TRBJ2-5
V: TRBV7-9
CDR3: ASSLRQGRRETQY

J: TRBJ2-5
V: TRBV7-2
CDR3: ASSLGGAQETQY

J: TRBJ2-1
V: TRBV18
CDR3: ASSPSGETWVPTYNEQF

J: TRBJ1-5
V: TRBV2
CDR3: ASSPGTSNQPQH

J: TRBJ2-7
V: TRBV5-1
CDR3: ASSGTGLHEQY

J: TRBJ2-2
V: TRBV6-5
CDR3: ASRRQGRTGELF

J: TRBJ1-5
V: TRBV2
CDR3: ASTIGQGLNQPQH

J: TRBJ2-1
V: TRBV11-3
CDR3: ASSPTTGNEQF

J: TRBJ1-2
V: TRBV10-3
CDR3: AISPEKQVGGYT

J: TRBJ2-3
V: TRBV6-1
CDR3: ASGANSLDTQY

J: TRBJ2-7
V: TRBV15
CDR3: ATSREARQGGEQY

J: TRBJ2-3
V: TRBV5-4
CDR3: ASSLAGGPKRKDTQY

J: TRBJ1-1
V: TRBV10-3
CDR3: AIGQQDLKREAF

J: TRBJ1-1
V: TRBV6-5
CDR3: ASIPAGTDVAF

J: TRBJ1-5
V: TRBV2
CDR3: ASAIEGNGNQPQH

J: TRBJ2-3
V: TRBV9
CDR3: ASSGEPGLPSTDTQY

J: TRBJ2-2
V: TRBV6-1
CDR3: ASSEGPGPGELF

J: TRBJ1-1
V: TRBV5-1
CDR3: ASSFSRDNTEAF

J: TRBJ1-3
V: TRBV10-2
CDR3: ASRGGTTGNTIY

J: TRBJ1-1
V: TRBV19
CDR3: ASTRPNTEAF

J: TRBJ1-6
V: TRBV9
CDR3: ASSGGSVSGSPLH

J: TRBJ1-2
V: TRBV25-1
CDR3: ASSELRENYGYT

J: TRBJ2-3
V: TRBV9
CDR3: ASSAEGTGRDTQY

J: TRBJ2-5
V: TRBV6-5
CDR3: ASSFGETQY

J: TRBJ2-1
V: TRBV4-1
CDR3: ASSQVGWTGLNNEQF

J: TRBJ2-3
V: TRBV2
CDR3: ASRLGLAGGTDTQY

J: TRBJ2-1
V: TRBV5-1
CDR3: ASSHGRSSYNEQF

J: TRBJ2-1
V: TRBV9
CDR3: ASSVASRGTSNEQF

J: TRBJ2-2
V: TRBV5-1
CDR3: ASSTGTTLSASTGELF

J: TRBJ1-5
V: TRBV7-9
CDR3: ASSYAGGNQPQH

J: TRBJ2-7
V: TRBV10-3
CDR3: AIRMFRDRAYEQY